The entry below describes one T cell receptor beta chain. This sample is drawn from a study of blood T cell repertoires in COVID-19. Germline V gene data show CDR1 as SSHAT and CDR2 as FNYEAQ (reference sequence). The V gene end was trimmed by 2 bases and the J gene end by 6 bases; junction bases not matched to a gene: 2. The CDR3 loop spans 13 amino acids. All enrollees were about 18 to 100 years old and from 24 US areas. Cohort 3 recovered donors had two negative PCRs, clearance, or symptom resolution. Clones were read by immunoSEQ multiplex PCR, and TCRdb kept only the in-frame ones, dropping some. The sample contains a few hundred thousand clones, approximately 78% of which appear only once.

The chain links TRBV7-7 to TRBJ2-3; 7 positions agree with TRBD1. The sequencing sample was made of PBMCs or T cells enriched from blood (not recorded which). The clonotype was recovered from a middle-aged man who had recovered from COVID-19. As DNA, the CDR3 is TGTGCCAGCAGCTTACTACAGGGGGATACGCAGTATTTT. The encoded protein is CASSLLQGDTQYF.